These T cell receptor beta chains were read from a single sample in a study of cytomegalovirus exposure and HLA in healthy donors. Profiling relied on immunoSEQ multiplex PCR, and the TCRdb table lists in-frame clones only, not all of them. The sample lists over 85,000 clones; roughly 83% were seen once. Sequencing used PBMCs. The receptors come from a man aged 40-49 years in good health and CMV-seronegative. Both conserved end residues are part of each CDR3. A D gene is named only where the DNA matches it firmly. Not every row has a clone size; where given, it reads once, few, many or a size class.

j_call d_call clone_size v_call cdr3_aa cdr3_nt
TRBJ2-5 NA NA TRBV5-1 CASSLDLRAETQYF TGCGCCAGCAGCTTAGATCTCAGAGCGGAGACCCAGTACTTC
TRBJ2-2 TRBD2 NA TRBV5-6 CASNRLGLAGGTGELFF TGTGCCAGCAACCGGTTGGGACTAGCGGGGGGCACCGGGGAGCTGTTTTTT
TRBJ1-1 NA NA TRBV4-1 CASSQVNTVNTEAFF TGCGCCAGCAGCCAAGTTAATACAGTGAACACTGAAGCTTTCTTT
TRBJ2-1 TRBD1 NA TRBV30 CAWKRQGSFPNEQFF TGTGCCTGGAAGCGACAGGGGTCTTTCCCCAATGAGCAGTTCTTC
TRBJ1-2 NA once TRBV7-2 CASSLGGRTVYGYTF TGTGCCAGCAGCTTAGGGGGTCGGACAGTCTATGGCTACACCTTC
TRBJ1-2 NA NA TRBV4-1 CASSTRQKGRGYTF TGCGCCAGCAGCACACGACAGAAGGGGCGAGGCTACACCTTC
TRBJ2-1 NA NA TRBV7-2 CASSLGNSNYNEQFF TGTGCCAGCAGCTTAGGGAACAGTAACTACAATGAGCAGTTCTTC
TRBJ1-4 TRBD1 once TRBV11-2 CASSWLGQGNEKLFF TGTGCCAGCAGCTGGCTGGGACAGGGTAATGAAAAACTGTTTTTT
TRBJ1-2 NA NA TRBV29-1 CSIPTGDRGYTF TGCAGCATCCCGACAGGTGATCGGGGCTACACCTTC
TRBJ1-1 NA NA TRBV4-3 CASSHLVEDTEAFF TGCGCCAGCAGTCATTTAGTTGAGGACACTGAAGCTTTCTTT
TRBJ2-3 TRBD2 once TRBV9 CASSASGGQVDTQYF TGTGCCAGCAGCGCTTCGGGGGGGCAAGTAGATACGCAGTATTTT
TRBJ1-1 TRBD1 NA TRBV18 CASSQKGQGSYEAFF TGTGCCAGCTCCCAGAAAGGACAGGGTTCTTATGAAGCTTTCTTT
TRBJ2-1 NA NA TRBV13 CASSFPSREEGEQFF TGTGCCAGCAGCTTTCCTTCGAGGGAGGAGGGTGAGCAGTTCTTC
TRBJ1-1 NA NA TRBV5-1 CASSLVGLGGRSNTEAFF TGCGCCAGCAGCTTGGTAGGTTTGGGGGGGCGATCGAACACTGAAGCTTTCTTT
TRBJ2-5 NA NA TRBV7-9 CASSLARPGPDRYQETQYF TGTGCCAGCAGCTTAGCTAGGCCAGGGCCCGACAGGTACCAAGAGACCCAGTACTTC
TRBJ2-2 TRBD1 few TRBV7-9 CASSFGTDNTGELFF TGTGCCAGCAGCTTTGGGACAGATAACACCGGGGAGCTGTTTTTT
TRBJ1-6 TRBD1 NA TRBV5-1 CASSNSGTGVSPLHF TGCGCCAGCTCAAACTCCGGGACAGGGGTTTCACCCCTCCACTTT
TRBJ1-1 TRBD1 NA TRBV5-1 CASSLALDAGGNTEAFF TGCGCCAGCAGCTTGGCCCTCGACGCAGGGGGGAACACTGAAGCTTTCTTT
TRBJ1-2 NA NA TRBV7-9 CASSQLSSGNGYTF TGTGCCAGCAGCCAACTTAGTTCCGGTAATGGCTACACCTTC
TRBJ2-7 TRBD1 NA TRBV9 CASSVGQGALDEQYF TGTGCCAGCAGCGTAGGGCAGGGGGCCTTGGACGAGCAGTACTTC
TRBJ2-7 TRBD1 once TRBV5-4 CASSLTGGRSYEQYF TGTGCCAGCAGCTTAACAGGGGGTCGGTCGTACGAGCAGTACTTC
TRBJ1-6 TRBD1 NA TRBV19 CASQDRVESPLHF TGTGCCAGTCAAGACAGGGTGGAATCACCCCTCCACTTT
TRBJ1-2 NA NA TRBV14 CASSQDVDSTGYTF TGTGCCAGCAGCCAAGATGTGGACAGCACCGGCTACACCTTC
TRBJ1-4 TRBD1 NA TRBV5-1 CASSLSGTGMELFF TGCGCCAGCAGCTTGTCCGGGACAGGAATGGAACTGTTTTTT
TRBJ2-4 NA NA TRBV7-3 CASSRLHIQNIQYF TGTGCCAGCAGTCGCCTCCACATTCAAAACATTCAGTACTTC
TRBJ1-4 NA NA TRBV2 CASSTLQTGDIESSTNEKLFF TGTGCCAGCAGTACACTTCAAACCGGGGACATAGAAAGTTCAACTAATGAAAAACTGTTTTTT
TRBJ1-3 NA NA TRBV19 CASRFPGEGVGNTIYF TGTGCCAGCCGTTTTCCCGGGGAAGGAGTGGGAAACACCATATATTTT
TRBJ1-1 NA NA TRBV7-9 CASRAGSLNTEAFF TGTGCCAGCAGAGCTGGTAGCTTAAACACTGAAGCTTTCTTT